What follows are 27 T cell receptor beta chains derived from one specimen sequenced in a study of CD8 T cells in Susac syndrome. It was with random hexamers that 0.5 to 1 ug RNA was reverse transcribed. TCRdb analysed the immunoSEQ multiplex PCR reads with MiXCR anew, one entry per CDR3 protein. The data hold about 130,000 distinct CDR3 sequences, with more than 90% observed a single time. Sequenced: CD4+ T cells from PBMCs. All receptors derive from a human donor in good health.

V and J are TRBV18 and TRBJ1-2, with 9 positions matching TRBD1. Germline trimming cut 4 bases from V and 4 bases from J; bases unmatched to any gene: 7. CDR1 and CDR2 (germline): KGHSH, LQKENI. The CDR3 runs to 15 residues. In nucleotides, the CDR3 is TGTGCCAGCTCACGAGGGACAGGGTATAGCTATGGCTACACCTTC. It is translated as CASSRGTGYSYGYTF.

The CDR3: CASSSRQGRYGYTF. The CDR3 nucleotides are TGTGCCAGCAGCTCCCGACAGGGGCGCTATGGCTACACCTTC. This rearrangement joins TRBV7-2 to TRBJ1-2; 8 positions match TRBD1. Germline CDR1 reads SGHTA; CDR2 reads FQGNSA. With 4 bases clipped from V and 4 bases from J, the junction kept 5 bases outside the gene matches. The CDR3 is made up of 14 amino acids.

The rearrangement uses TRBV20-1 and TRBJ2-7; D is perhaps TRBD2 (6 bases). CDR1 is DFQATT, CDR2 SNEGSKA, per germline (reference sequence). The CDR3 sequence is 16 residues long. V lost 0 bases to trimming and J lost 0 bases, with 15 bases between them. The CDR3, as DNA: TGCAGTGCTAGAGAGCCGGGACTCCAAAGCTCCTACGAGCAGTACTTC. It yields the protein CSAREPGLQSSYEQYF.

The chain uses TRBV28 and TRBJ2-5, with D unresolved. Looked up from germline, CDR1 is MDHEN and CDR2 is SYDVKM. This CDR3 comprises 13 residues. The V and J ends lost 4 bases and 2 bases respectively, with 8 bases between them. CDR3: CASSSDLQETQYF. In DNA, the CDR3 is TGTGCCAGCAGTTCGGACCTGCAAGAGACCCAGTACTTC.

The genes are TRBV3-1 and TRBJ1-1; 10 bases line up with TRBD1. This CDR3 region has 14 residues. J was trimmed by 7 bases and V by 1 base; bases with no gene match: 3. Germline V gene data show CDR1 as LGHDT and CDR2 as YNNKEL (reference sequence). The CDR3 DNA follows: TGTGCCAGCAGCCAAGCGGACAGGGGGATTGAAGCTTTCTTT. Translated: CASSQADRGIEAFF. Based on the CDR3 plus reference TRBV3-1 and TRBJ1-1, the full variable domain is DTAVSQTPKYLVTQMGNDKSIKCEQNLGHDTMYWYKQDSKKFLKIMFSYNNKELIINETVPNRFSPKSPDKAHLNLHINSLELGDSAVYFCASSQADRGIEAFFGQGTRLTVV.

The chain uses TRBV27 and TRBJ2-7; either TRBD1 or TRBD2 may supply D (6 bases each). Germline lookup yields CDR1 MNHEY and CDR2 SMNVEV (reference sequence). CDR3 size: 12 residues. V lost 6 bases and J 8 bases, leaving 14 bases between the germline ends. The CDR3 DNA is TGTGCCAGCAGCCTGGGGGGCCATCAGCAGTACTTC. Translated, it gives CASSLGGHQQYF.

V usage is TRBV20-1 and J usage is TRBJ2-7; no clear D gene. This CDR3 spans 13 amino acids. V was clipped by 5 bases and J by 1 base, with 12 bases between them. Per germline, CDR1 DFQATT and CDR2 SNEGSKA (reference sequence). CDR3 nucleotide sequence: TGCAGTGCTCCCTCCACAAGATCCTACGAGCAGTACTTC. Encoded protein: CSAPSTRSYEQYF.

The rearrangement joins TRBV28 to TRBJ2-4; 8 positions match TRBD2. This CDR3 region has 14 residues. With V trimmed by 5 bases and J by 8 bases, 8 bases remained unmatched. In germline, CDR1 is MDHEN, CDR2 SYDVKM. CDR3 sequence reads: CASSRGGWGYIQYF. Here the CDR3 DNA reads TGTGCCAGCAGTCGGGGGGGCTGGGGGTACATTCAGTACTTC.

The chain couples TRBV6-2 or TRBV6-3 to TRBJ2-1, with D possibly matching TRBD1 (5 bases). The CDR3 spans 13 residues. Between the trimmed V and J ends, which lost 7 bases and 6 bases, there was a span of 13 bases. Germline V gene lookup returns CDR1 MNHEY and CDR2 SVGEGT. The CDR3 sequence: CASTPQGSNEQFF. CDR3 bases: TGTGCCAGCACCCCCCAGGGTTCCAATGAGCAGTTCTTC.

V usage is TRBV2 and J usage is TRBJ2-7; 13 positions match TRBD2. V gave up 8 bases and J gave up 6 bases; unmatched junction bases: 4. The germline V gene encodes CDR1 SNHLY and CDR2 FYNNEI. CDR3 length equals 13 residues. CDR3 nucleotides: TGTGCCAGCGGACTAGCGGGAGTCGGCGAGCAGTACTTC. Residues: CASGLAGVGEQYF.

This chain connects TRBV3-1 to TRBJ2-1; D uncertain. Germline V gives CDR1 LGHDT, CDR2 YNNKEL (reference sequence). The CDR3 runs 13 residues. Trimming took 4 bases from V and 5 from J, leaving 9 bases between them. CDR3 DNA sequence: TGTGCCAGCAGCCTTTGGCAGGACAATGAGCAGTTCTTC. This codes for CASSLWQDNEQFF.

This rearrangement joins TRBV12-3 or TRBV12-4 to TRBJ1-2; 8 nucleotides agree with TRBD1. The ends lost 4 bases at V and 10 bases at J; junction bases unmatched: 5. The CDR3 contains 12 residues. CDR3 amino acids: CASSSGQGDYTF. CDR3 nucleotide sequence: TGTGCCAGCAGTTCTGGACAGGGAGACTACACCTTC.

This chain uses TRBV7-9 with TRBJ1-2; D not resolved. V shed 5 bases and J shed 8 bases, with 6 bases lying between them. The CDR3 sequence is 10 residues long. The germline V gene encodes CDR1 SEHNR and CDR2 FQNEAQ (reference sequence). For the CDR3, the DNA is TGTGCCAGCAGCCTGGGGGGCTACACCTTC. Protein sequence: CASSLGGYTF.

The J gene is TRBJ1-1, the V gene TRBV7-9; no clear D. The germline V gene has CDR1 SEHNR and CDR2 FQNEAQ (reference sequence). The V gene lost 6 bases and the J gene lost 1 base, with 12 bases spanning the gap. The CDR3 consists of 14 residues. The DNA of the CDR3 is TGTGCCAGCAGTTACACCTTAGAGAACACTGAAGCTTTCTTT. Protein sequence: CASSYTLENTEAFF.

This sequence joins TRBV6-2 or TRBV6-3 and TRBJ2-5; D gene unclear. The CDR3 runs to 13 residues. Germline lookup yields CDR1 MNHEY and CDR2 SVGEGT. V was shortened by 8 bases and J by 5 bases, with 15 bases between the two germline ends. CDR3 protein: CASARAYRETQYF. DNA of the CDR3: TGTGCCAGCGCCCGGGCGTATCGGGAGACCCAGTACTTC.

The table lists this clonotype with a count of one. The chain couples TRBV19 to TRBJ2-7; TRBD1 agrees at 8 bases. CDR1 is LNHDA and CDR2 is SQIVND in the germline V gene (reference sequence). The CDR3 sequence is 12 residues long. The V and J ends lost 4 bases and 9 bases, in that order; junction bases with no gene match: 5. CDR3 nucleotides: TGTGCCAGTAGTACAAGGACAGGGTGGCAGTACTTC. It specifies CASSTRTGWQYF.

This sequence joins TRBV5-1 and TRBJ2-5; weak D call: TRBD1 (6 bases). Per germline, CDR1 SGHRS and CDR2 YFSETQ. Deletions cut 3 bases from V and 3 bases from J, with 15 bases between. The CDR3 extends over 15 amino acids. The DNA of the CDR3 is TGCGCCAGCAGCTCCACCGGGACAAGGGAAGAGACCCAGTACTTC. Amino acid sequence: CASSSTGTREETQYF.

This sequence joins TRBV29-1 and TRBJ1-2, with D unresolved. Trimming cost V 1 base and J 5 bases, with 11 bases left between them. From germline, CDR1 is SQVTM and CDR2 ANQGSEA. The CDR3 sequence is 13 residues long. The CDR3 is CSVEGKNFYGYTF. CDR3 bases: TGCAGCGTTGAAGGAAAGAACTTTTATGGCTACACCTTC.

The chain couples TRBV28 to TRBJ1-5; 8 bases align to TRBD1. CDR1 and CDR2 (germline): MDHEN, SYDVKM. V lost 4 bases and J lost 7; bases outside the gene matches: 6. The CDR3 spans 14 residues. DNA of the CDR3: TGTGCCAGCAGTTACCGGGACAGGCGGCAGCCCCAGCATTTT. This sequence encodes CASSYRDRRQPQHF.

The chain carries TRBV29-1 and TRBJ1-5, with TRBD1 identical over 7 bases. CDR1 is SQVTM and CDR2 is ANQGSEA in the germline V gene. V shed 5 bases and J 3 bases; nucleotides not matched to a gene: 4. The CDR3 spans 13 residues. The CDR3 DNA is TGCAGCGTTCGGGACAGTCTCAATCAGCCCCAGCATTTT. This encodes CSVRDSLNQPQHF.

This clonotype was seen a few times. The rearrangement uses TRBV6-1 and TRBJ2-7; TRBD1 aligns across 7 bases. Germline V gene lookup returns CDR1 MNHNS and CDR2 SASEGT. V was clipped by 8 bases and J by 1 base; unmatched bases: 5. This CDR3 has 13 amino acids. CDR3 protein: CASRDSASYEQYF. The CDR3 region has the DNA TGTGCCAGCCGGGACAGCGCGTCCTACGAGCAGTACTTC.

The rearrangement uses TRBV19 and TRBJ2-7; possibly TRBD1 for D (6 bases). CDR3 length: 15 amino acids. Germline lookup yields CDR1 LNHDA and CDR2 SQIVND (reference sequence). Trimming removed 6 bases at V and 0 bases at J, with 15 bases between. CDR3: CASRLQGQGSYEQYF. Here the CDR3 DNA reads TGTGCCAGTAGGCTACAGGGCCAGGGCTCCTACGAGCAGTACTTC.

This clonotype appeared once. The chain couples TRBV5-1 to TRBJ1-1; possibly TRBD1 for D (6 bases). The CDR3 runs to 13 residues. The germline V gene has CDR1 SGHRS and CDR2 YFSETQ. Deletions cut 4 bases from V and 4 bases from J, with 11 bases between. The CDR3 nucleotides are TGCGCCAGCAGCACCCAGGGGAGCACTGAAGCTTTCTTT. Its translation: CASSTQGSTEAFF.

The chain has TRBV7-6 and TRBJ2-5; D may be TRBD1 or TRBD2 (7 bases each). Germline loops: CDR1 SGHVS, CDR2 FNYEAQ. Trimming removed 0 bases at V and 7 bases at J, with 18 bases between. This CDR3 contains 16 residues. CDR3 sequence reads: CASSLAAGGDTGTQYF. CDR3 bases: TGTGCCAGCAGCTTAGCGGCAGGGGGGGACACGGGGACCCAGTACTTC. The whole variable domain, remainder taken from reference TRBV7-6 and TRBJ2-5, is GAGVSQSPRYKVTKRGQDVALRCDPISGHVSLYWYRQALGQGPEFLTYFNYEAQQDKSGLPNDRFSAERPEGSISTLTIQRTEQRDSAMYRCASSLAAGGDTGTQYFGPGTRLLVL.

The chain employs TRBV29-1 and TRBJ1-2, with 8 bases lining up with TRBD1. Germline V lookup: CDR1 SQVTM, CDR2 ANQGSEA. J was trimmed by 4 bases and V by 4 bases; bases with no gene match: 14. The CDR3 length is 16 residues. CDR3 loop: CSVALTGAIGSYGYTF. Here the CDR3 DNA reads TGCAGCGTTGCTTTGACAGGGGCGATTGGATCCTATGGCTACACCTTC. The full variable domain, completed using reference TRBV29-1 and TRBJ1-2, is SAVISQKPSRDICQRGTSLTIQCQVDSQVTMMFWYRQQPGQSLTLIATANQGSEATYESGFVIDKFPISRPNLTFSTLTVSNMSPEDSSIYLCSVALTGAIGSYGYTFGSGTRLTVV.

The chain couples TRBV30 to TRBJ1-5; D call uncertain. Germline CDR1 is GTSNPN and CDR2 is SVGIG (reference sequence). This CDR3 comprises 13 residues. V was trimmed by 1 base and J by 4 bases, leaving 8 bases between them. The CDR3 sequence: CAWSGDRNQPQHF. In nucleotides, the CDR3 is TGTGCCTGGAGTGGCGACCGAAATCAGCCCCAGCATTTT.

The chain employs TRBV6-1 and TRBJ2-2; TRBD1 agrees at 8 bases. Losses at the gene ends were 5 bases for V and 3 bases for J; bases not matched to a gene: 8. The CDR3 sequence is 16 residues long. CDR1 is MNHNS, CDR2 SASEGT, per germline. CDR3 sequence: CASSQPGQVYTGELFF. Written as DNA, the CDR3 is TGTGCCAGCAGTCAACCGGGACAGGTGTACACCGGGGAGCTGTTTTTT.